This passage covers 31 T cell receptor beta chains from one sample sequenced in a study of CD8+ T cells in alopecia areata. Extracted RNA was reverse transcribed, and the resulting cDNA served as sequencing template. Produced via immunoSEQ multiplex PCR; TCRdb's table is partial and in-frame only. The data show 130,000 to 150,000 clones, approximately 87% seen once. Sequenced here: CD8+ T cells sorted from blood, sampled at week 0. These receptors originate from a human donor with alopecia areata.

The J gene is TRBJ1-2, the V gene TRBV6-1, with D perhaps matching TRBD1 (5 bases). This CDR3 comprises 15 residues. V was shortened by 4 bases and J by 0 bases, with 12 bases between the two germline ends. The germline V gene encodes CDR1 MNHNS and CDR2 SASEGT. CDR3 DNA sequence: TGTGCCAGCAGTGTCAGGGTACAGGCTAACTATGGCTACACCTTC. Translation gives CASSVRVQANYGYTF.

CDR3 bases: TGTGCCAGCAGTTACTCTGGCGGGAGTCAAAACATTCAGTACTTC. It yields the protein CASSYSGGSQNIQYF. The chain has TRBV6-5 and TRBJ2-4; 7 bases are shared with TRBD2. CDR1 is MNHEY and CDR2 is SVGAGI in the germline V gene. This CDR3 has 15 residues. Trimming removed 0 bases from V and 5 bases from J; junction bases left unmatched: 4.

The chain combines TRBV29-1 with TRBJ1-1; D possibly corresponds to TRBD1 (5 bases). The germline CDR1 and CDR2 sequences are SQVTM and ANQGSEA. V dropped 8 bases and J dropped 6 bases, with 13 bases sitting between them. This CDR3 is built from 11 residues. The DNA of the CDR3 is TGCAGCCTTAGTGGGGCCCCTGAAGCTTTCTTT. Encoded protein: CSLSGAPEAFF.

V usage is TRBV2 and J usage is TRBJ2-1; D may be TRBD1 or TRBD2 (5 bases each). The germline V gene encodes CDR1 SNHLY and CDR2 FYNNEI. The ends were cut back, 7 bases at V and 14 bases at J, with 12 bases in the middle. The CDR3 is 10 amino acids. The CDR3 here is CASKGTKEFF. CDR3 DNA: TGTGCCAGCAAAGGGACCAAGGAGTTCTTC.

In DNA, the CDR3 is TGCGCCAGCAGCACGGACCAGAAGTTTAGCACAGATACGCAGTATTTT. Amino acid sequence: CASSTDQKFSTDTQYF. The rearrangement links TRBV5-1 to TRBJ2-3; no reliable D call. CDR3 length: 16 amino acids. CDR1 and CDR2 from the germline V gene are SGHRS and YFSETQ. Trimming removed 4 bases from V and 0 bases from J, with 15 bases in between.

This chain links TRBV5-1 with TRBJ2-1; D might be TRBD2 (5 bases). The CDR3 spans 15 residues. V was shortened by 4 bases and J by 0 bases, with 11 bases between the two germline ends. Germline-derived CDR1 and CDR2 are SGHRS and YFSETQ. The CDR3 sequence: CASSDGDSSYNEQFF. In DNA, the CDR3 is TGCGCCAGCAGCGACGGGGATAGCTCCTACAATGAGCAGTTCTTC.

The V gene is TRBV19, the J gene TRBJ2-2, with D hard to call. Trimming shortened V by 3 bases and J by 4 bases, and 6 bases separated the two germline ends. Germline V gene data show CDR1 as LNHDA and CDR2 as SQIVND (reference sequence). This CDR3 contains 13 residues. CDR3 sequence reads: CASSIWGTGELFF. The DNA of the CDR3 is TGTGCCAGTAGTATTTGGGGCACCGGGGAGCTGTTTTTT. Combining the CDR3 with reference TRBV19 and TRBJ2-2 gives the whole variable domain DGGITQSPKYLFRKEGQNVTLSCEQNLNHDAMYWYRQDPGQGLRLIYYSQIVNDFQKGDIAEGYSVSREKKESFPLTVTSAQKNPTAFYLCASSIWGTGELFFGEGSRLTVL.

The genes are TRBV27 and TRBJ1-1; D not certain. CDR3 length: 12 residues. CDR1 MNHEY and CDR2 SMNVEV come from the germline V gene (reference sequence). Trimming left V 3 bases short and J 6 bases short, with 8 bases between. The CDR3 reads CASSFGGPEAFF. The DNA for the CDR3 is TGTGCCAGCAGTTTCGGAGGGCCTGAAGCTTTCTTT.

V gene TRBV9 combines with J gene TRBJ2-1; D uncertain. Germline CDR1 SGDLS, CDR2 YYNGEE. CDR3 length equals 12 residues. V lost 7 bases to trimming and J lost 10 bases, with 15 bases between them. The CDR3 region has the DNA TGTGCCAGCGGCAACACGGACGGAGAGCAGTTCTTC. Protein sequence: CASGNTDGEQFF.

The gene calls are TRBV19 and TRBJ1-1; a possible D gene is TRBD1 (5 bases). CDR1 is LNHDA, CDR2 SQIVND, per germline (reference sequence). The CDR3 spans 14 residues. The V and J ends lost 8 bases and 6 bases respectively, with 19 bases between them. DNA for the CDR3: TGTGCCAGTGGCGAGAGGGGAAGAGCGGCTGAAGCTTTCTTT. Translating it yields CASGERGRAAEAFF.

The chain has TRBV10-3 and TRBJ2-7, with D possibly being TRBD1 (5 bases). Germline CDR1 ENHRY, CDR2 SYGVKD. The CDR3 loop spans 15 amino acids. With 6 bases removed from V and 2 bases from J, the gap between germline ends came to 17 bases. The CDR3 nucleotides read TGTGCCATCAGCTCACAGCCCGACAGAGCCTACGAGCAGTACTTC. Protein product: CAISSQPDRAYEQYF.

The chain carries TRBV2 and TRBJ2-5; perhaps TRBD1 as D (5 bases). V was clipped by 2 bases and J by 2 bases, with 12 bases between them. The CDR3 is 15 amino acids. Germline V gene sequence: CDR1 SNHLY, CDR2 FYNNEI. Here the CDR3 reads CASSETQGTQETQYF. DNA of the CDR3: TGTGCCAGCAGTGAAACGCAGGGAACTCAAGAGACCCAGTACTTC.

About this clone: Mismatch with germline at one junction end may stem from a read error. This chain connects TRBV7-7 to TRBJ2-3; D is possibly TRBD2 (6 bases). The length of the CDR3 is 15 residues. Germline V CDR1 and CDR2: SSHAT, FNYEAQ (reference sequence). As DNA, the CDR3 is TGTGCTAGCAGCTTAGTCGGGGAGGACACAGATACGCAGTATTTT. The encoded protein is CASSLVGEDTDTQYF.

The V and J genes are TRBV28 and TRBJ2-1, with TRBD1 matching over 12 bases. Trimming cost V 7 bases and J 7 bases; bases outside gene matches: 11. Germline-derived CDR1 and CDR2 are MDHEN and SYDVKM. The CDR3 is 16 residues long. CDR3 protein: CASTIGPGQGANEQFF. The CDR3 DNA follows: TGTGCCAGCACAATCGGGCCGGGACAGGGGGCAAATGAGCAGTTCTTC.

The chain couples TRBV25-1 to TRBJ1-1, with TRBD1 as a possible D gene (6 bases). Germline assignment: CDR1 MGHDK and CDR2 SYGVNS. This CDR3 comprises 15 residues. V lost 4 bases and J lost 1, with 13 bases in between. The CDR3 reads CASSANRAGNTEAFF. CDR3 coding DNA: TGTGCCAGCAGTGCTAACAGGGCTGGGAACACTGAAGCTTTCTTT.

This sequence joins TRBV28 and TRBJ1-6; 7 bases line up with TRBD1. This CDR3 has 14 residues. CDR1 is MDHEN, CDR2 SYDVKM, per germline. J lost 6 bases, V lost 6 bases, and 5 bases had no gene match. Written as DNA, the CDR3 is TGTGCCAGCAGCCTGACAGGGACTAATTCACCCCTCCACTTT. Its protein is CASSLTGTNSPLHF.

The CDR3 nucleotides are TGTGCCAGCAGTGATCAGGGTAGTGATACGCAGTATTTT. This codes for CASSDQGSDTQYF. The chain recombines TRBV6-4 with TRBJ2-3, with TRBD1 as a possible D gene (5 bases). V was pared by 3 bases and J by 6 bases, with 10 bases between. The CDR3 is 13 amino acids. The germline V gene has CDR1 MRHNA and CDR2 SNTAGT.

Notes on this clone: This sample includes further DNA sequences coding for the same CDR3. The chain recombines TRBV5-1 with TRBJ2-7; a weak D match, TRBD1 (6 bases). V was trimmed by 0 bases and J by 0 bases, leaving 7 bases between them. Germline CDR1 and CDR2: SGHRS and YFSETQ. This CDR3 spans 14 amino acids. CDR3: CASSLGTASYEQYF. CDR3 nucleotides: TGCGCCAGCAGCTTGGGGACAGCCTCCTACGAGCAGTACTTC.

The rearrangement uses TRBV2 and TRBJ2-3; 11 bases map to TRBD1. The CDR3 has 18 amino acids. The germline V gene encodes CDR1 SNHLY and CDR2 FYNNEI. The J segment lost 3 bases and the V segment lost 1 base, leaving 9 bases of the junction unmatched. The CDR3 is CASSEVGQGALPTDTQYF. The CDR3 bases are TGTGCCAGCAGTGAAGTAGGACAGGGGGCGCTCCCTACAGATACGCAGTATTTT.

This sequence joins TRBV4-1 and TRBJ2-7, with 7 bases that match TRBD2. Germline V CDR1 and CDR2: MGHRA, YSYEKL. V shed 5 bases and J 0 bases; nucleotides not matched to a gene: 13. CDR3 length equals 17 residues. CDR3 sequence: CASSERIGGRASYEQYF. The DNA of the CDR3 is TGCGCCAGCAGCGAGCGAATCGGTGGGAGGGCCTCCTACGAGCAGTACTTC.

In nucleotides, the CDR3 is TGTGCCAGCAGTGTGGGCCGAACCTACGAGCAGTACTTC. Translation: CASSVGRTYEQYF. This rearrangement joins TRBV2 to TRBJ2-7; D remains ambiguous. V was trimmed by 4 bases and J by 2 bases, leaving 9 bases between them. The germline V gene encodes CDR1 SNHLY and CDR2 FYNNEI. There are 13 residues in the CDR3.

This clone was seen only once. Its ends do not fully match the called genes, so a read error is possible. The chain recombines TRBV7-7 with TRBJ2-3; D possibly corresponds to TRBD2 (6 bases). The CDR3 extends over 15 amino acids. Looked up from germline, CDR1 is SSHAT and CDR2 is FNYEAQ (reference sequence). The CDR3 coding sequence is TGTGCTAGCAGCTTAGCCGGGGAGGACACAGATACGCAGTATTTT. Encoded protein: CASSLAGEDTDTQYF.

The chain has TRBV5-1 and TRBJ2-7; D remains ambiguous. Germline V lookup: CDR1 SGHRS, CDR2 YFSETQ. V was clipped by 0 bases and J by 0 bases, with 7 bases between them. The CDR3 loop spans 14 amino acids. CDR3 nucleotide sequence: TGCGCCAGCAGCTTGGCCCTGAGCTCCTACGAGCAGTACTTC. It specifies CASSLALSSYEQYF. Together with reference TRBV5-1 and TRBJ2-7, the CDR3 gives the full variable domain: KAGVTQTPRYLIKTRGQQVTLSCSPISGHRSVSWYQQTPGQGLQFLFEYFSETQRNKGNFPGRFSGRQFSNSRSEMNVSTLELGDSALYLCASSLALSSYEQYFGPGTRLTVT.

This clone came up once. V and J are TRBV27 and TRBJ2-1, with 8 bases that match TRBD1. The V gene's germline CDR1 is MNHEY and CDR2 SMNVEV (reference sequence). The CDR3 has 14 residues. The junction had 7 bases not matched to a gene; V was cut back by 5 bases and J by 7 bases. CDR3 residues: CASSGRTGLNEQFF. The CDR3 DNA is TGTGCCAGCAGTGGCCGGACAGGGTTGAATGAGCAGTTCTTC.

This clone was seen a handful of times. The chain uses TRBV7-9 and TRBJ1-2, with D possibly matching TRBD1 (5 bases). The V end was cut by 5 bases, the J end by 4 bases, with 11 bases between. The CDR3 extends over 13 amino acids. Germline V gene lookup returns CDR1 SEHNR and CDR2 FQNEAQ (reference sequence). CDR3 nucleotides: TGTGCCAGCAGCCCAGACAGTTCCTATGGCTACACCTTC. Translating gives CASSPDSSYGYTF.

Points on this clone: The junction departs from germline at one end; a sequencing error may be responsible. The V gene is TRBV27, the J gene TRBJ2-1; D gene ambiguous. This CDR3 is 12 amino acids long. Looked up from germline, CDR1 is MNHEY and CDR2 is SMNVEV (reference sequence). CDR3 sequence reads: CASSSSHNEQFF. CDR3 DNA: TGTGCCAGCAGTTCCTCCCACAATGAGCAGTTCTTC.

The J gene is TRBJ1-6, the V gene TRBV11-2; unclear D gene. The germline V and J ends were trimmed by 2 bases and 5 bases, with 7 bases remaining between them. Germline lookup yields CDR1 SGHAT and CDR2 FQNNGV. The CDR3 runs 14 residues. CDR3: CASSLSLHNSPLHF. Here the CDR3 DNA reads TGTGCCAGCAGCTTATCCCTGCATAATTCACCCCTCCACTTT.

This clone was counted a single time. The chain recombines TRBV28 with TRBJ1-5, with 11 nucleotides matching TRBD1. V dropped 5 bases and J dropped 6; count of bases not matched to a gene: 6. CDR3 size: 15 residues. Germline V gene lookup returns CDR1 MDHEN and CDR2 SYDVKM. CDR3 amino acids: CASSDRDRGGQPQHF. CDR3 nucleotides: TGTGCCAGCAGTGACCGGGACAGGGGGGGTCAGCCCCAGCATTTT.

This clone was detected only once. The J gene is TRBJ1-1, the V gene TRBV27; 9 bases align to TRBD1. The CDR3 sequence is 15 residues long. Per the germline V gene, CDR1 is MNHEY and CDR2 is SMNVEV (reference sequence). The V and J ends lost 4 bases and 0 bases, in that order; junction bases with no gene match: 3. DNA of the CDR3: TGTGCCAGCAGTTACAGGGGGCCCATGAACACTGAAGCTTTCTTT. Protein: CASSYRGPMNTEAFF.

The rearrangement joins TRBV5-1 to TRBJ2-7; 7 positions agree with TRBD2. Germline V CDR1 and CDR2: SGHRS, YFSETQ. The CDR3 contains 16 residues. V lost 0 bases, J lost 0 bases, and 6 bases stayed unmatched. The CDR3 nucleotides are TGCGCCAGCAGCTTGGACGTCGGCGGGAGCTCCTACGAGCAGTACTTC. This codes for CASSLDVGGSSYEQYF.

This chain links TRBV5-1 with TRBJ2-2, with D perhaps matching TRBD1 (6 bases). CDR1 and CDR2 from the germline V gene are SGHRS and YFSETQ. The length of the CDR3 is 17 residues. Trimming took off 4 bases at V and 0 bases at J, with 16 bases between the two ends. CDR3 region: CASSPAGDSANTGELFF. CDR3 DNA sequence: TGCGCCAGCAGCCCGGCAGGGGATAGCGCGAACACCGGGGAGCTGTTTTTT.